Shown below are 2 T cell receptor beta chains from a single sample sequenced in a study of T cell repertoires in cytomegalovirus infection. TCRdb passed the reads through MiXCR, listing each CDR3 protein once. The sample holds more than 200,000 distinct CDR3 sequences, around 9% seen once. Sample: PBMCs. These receptors were taken from a human donor in good health (CMV status not recorded). Some clones in this sample may be carry-over from other donors' samples.

This clonotype has only a few counts. The CDR3 nucleotides are TGTGCCAGTAAAGCCGGGACAGGGATTAATTCACCCCTCCACTTT. As protein: CASKAGTGINSPLHF. This sequence joins TRBV19 and TRBJ1-6; 9 bases agree with TRBD1. Germline V gene sequence: CDR1 LNHDA, CDR2 SQIVND (reference sequence). The CDR3 is 15 residues long. V dropped 7 bases and J dropped 6; count of bases not matched to a gene: 7.

This clonotype was counted many times. The gene calls are TRBV7-9 and TRBJ2-1, with 8 bases that match TRBD2. The CDR3 runs 15 residues. V trimming: 3 bases; J trimming: 7 bases; junction bases outside the gene matches: 8. Germline CDR1 and CDR2: SEHNR and FQNEAQ (reference sequence). The CDR3 nucleotides read TGTGCCAGCAGCTTTGTAGCGGGGCAAGCTAATGAGCAGTTCTTC. This translates into CASSFVAGQANEQFF.